Following are 32 T cell receptor beta chains from one sample sequenced in a study of T-cell memory formation after mild COVID-19. One entry per CDR3 protein, called by TCRdb with MiXCR from the 5' RACE reads. The repertoire holds fewer than 350,000 distinct CDR3 sequences, with over 7% as singletons. The sequencing input was PBMCs or a T cell subset sorted from them (not recorded which). These receptors all stem from a man younger than 30 who had mild COVID-19 (a few samples of this study predate the infection). Cell type and time point are not known.

The genes are TRBV2 and TRBJ2-3, with D tentatively TRBD2 (5 bases). Germline assignment: CDR1 SNHLY and CDR2 FYNNEI. The CDR3 spans 13 residues. Trimming pared 6 bases from V and 11 bases from J, leaving 18 bases between. The CDR3 DNA follows: TGTGCCAGCAGCCCTCTCCCGGGAAGCGGGCAGTATTTT. Amino acids: CASSPLPGSGQYF.

V usage is TRBV6-1 and J usage is TRBJ2-3; 10 bases line up with TRBD2. Germline V gene sequence: CDR1 MNHNS, CDR2 SASEGT. The junction had 10 bases not matched to a gene; V was cut back by 7 bases and J by 15 bases. The CDR3 is 12 residues long. The CDR3 loop is CASNTFGTSVYF. CDR3 DNA sequence: TGTGCCAGCAACACCTTCGGGACTAGCGTTTATTTT.

In regard to this clonotype: One end of the junction fails to match germline, which may point to a read error. The chain employs TRBV5-4 and TRBJ2-5, with unresolved D. Germline V CDR1 and CDR2: SGHNT, YYREEE (reference sequence). The CDR3 is 12 residues long. Written as DNA, the CDR3 is TGTGCCAGCAGCTTGGGTGGCAGCGCTTCTGTTTTC. Its protein is CASSLGGSASVF.

This clonotype has at least ten counts. This chain uses TRBV6-5 with TRBJ2-4, with 9 bases lining up with TRBD1. In germline, CDR1 is MNHEY, CDR2 SVGAGI. The CDR3 runs 15 residues. Unmatched junction bases numbered 9, after V lost 6 bases and J lost 6 bases. The CDR3 region is CASRKGDRVGNIQYF. The DNA of the CDR3 is TGTGCCAGCAGGAAAGGGGACAGGGTGGGAAACATTCAGTACTTC.

This clonotype was detected ten times or more. The chain uses TRBV29-1 and TRBJ2-2; D not certain. The length of the CDR3 is 11 residues. Germline V lookup: CDR1 SQVTM, CDR2 ANQGSEA. Trimming removed 2 bases at V and 4 bases at J, with 2 bases between. Written as DNA, the CDR3 is TGCAGCGTTGAAACCACCGGGGAGCTGTTTTTT. Its protein product is CSVETTGELFF.

V usage is TRBV18 and J usage is TRBJ2-3; D unclear. Trimming took off 0 bases at V and 6 bases at J, with 10 bases between the two ends. There are 14 residues in the CDR3. Germline V gene lookup returns CDR1 KGHSH and CDR2 LQKENI. The CDR3 loop reads CASSPPGRADTQYF. DNA for the CDR3: TGTGCCAGCTCACCACCGGGTCGGGCGGATACGCAGTATTTT. The complete variable domain, with remaining parts taken from reference TRBV18 and TRBJ2-3, reads NAGVMQNPRHLVRRRGQEARLRCSPMKGHSHVYWYRQLPEEGLKFMVYLQKENIIDESGMPKERFSAEFPKEGPSILRIQQVVRGDSAAYFCASSPPGRADTQYFGPGTRLTVL.

This clonotype came up a few times. This chain links TRBV12-3 or TRBV12-4 with TRBJ1-2; the D is unclear. V was shortened by 6 bases and J by 3 bases, with 14 bases between the two germline ends. CDR3 length: 14 residues. For the CDR3, the DNA is TGTGCCAGCAGGGAGGCGGGCGCAGACTATGGCTACACCTTC. Translation gives CASREAGADYGYTF.

In this sample, this clonotype turned up many times. This chain connects TRBV7-3 to TRBJ2-5, with D tentatively TRBD2 (5 bases). Germline CDR1 and CDR2: SGHTA and FQGTGA. V was cut by 2 bases and J by 3 bases, with 10 bases left in between. The CDR3 loop spans 14 amino acids. The DNA of the CDR3 is TGTGCCAGCAGCTTAGATCGGGGTAAAGAGACCCAGTACTTC. Translation: CASSLDRGKETQYF.

This clonotype was seen ten or more times. The V and J genes are TRBV7-9 and TRBJ2-5, with D perhaps TRBD2 (6 bases). The CDR3 covers 14 residues. Germline V gives CDR1 SEHNR, CDR2 FQNEAQ (reference sequence). Trimming left V 0 bases short and J 4 bases short, with 9 bases between. CDR3 sequence (DNA): TGTGCCAGCAGCTTAGCGGAGGGAAGAGAGACCCAGTACTTC. This translates into CASSLAEGRETQYF.

V is TRBV4-1 and J is TRBJ1-2; D is unresolved. The germline V gene has CDR1 MGHRA and CDR2 YSYEKL. The CDR3 is 17 amino acids. The ends were cut back, 2 bases at V and 5 bases at J, with 21 bases in the middle. CDR3 sequence: CASSQTSTMGWFYGYTF. The CDR3 DNA reads TGCGCCAGCAGCCAAACGTCCACGATGGGGTGGTTTTATGGCTACACCTTC.

This clonotype has a count of ten or more. V gene TRBV6-4 combines with J gene TRBJ1-1, with 7 bases aligning to TRBD1. The germline gives CDR1 MRHNA, CDR2 SNTAGT. The V gene end was trimmed by 6 bases and the J gene end by 3 bases; junction bases not matched to a gene: 4. The CDR3 loop spans 13 amino acids. CDR3 protein: CASRARGDTEAFF. CDR3 in DNA: TGTGCCAGCAGGGCCAGGGGGGACACTGAAGCTTTCTTT.

This clonotype has a handful of counts. V usage is TRBV5-6 and J usage is TRBJ2-3; 13 positions match TRBD2. The V segment lost 7 bases and the J segment 2 bases; nucleotides outside the gene matches: 4. Germline V gives CDR1 SGHDT, CDR2 YYEEEE. CDR3 length equals 15 residues. CDR3 DNA sequence: TGTGCCAGCCGTGGACTAGCGGGGGCCACAGATACGCAGTATTTT. As protein: CASRGLAGATDTQYF.

This clonotype was seen more than once but under ten times. The rearrangement links TRBV5-1 to TRBJ1-6; D remains unclear. Germline V gene data show CDR1 as SGHRS and CDR2 as YFSETQ. This CDR3 region has 16 residues. V lost 0 bases, J lost 1 base, and 8 bases lay in between. The DNA for the CDR3 is TGCGCCAGCAGCTTGGAGGGTGGATCCTATAATTCACCCCTCCACTTT. Its translation is CASSLEGGSYNSPLHF. Variable domain in full (rest from reference TRBV5-1 and TRBJ1-6): KAGVTQTPRYLIKTRGQQVTLSCSPISGHRSVSWYQQTPGQGLQFLFEYFSETQRNKGNFPGRFSGRQFSNSRSEMNVSTLELGDSALYLCASSLEGGSYNSPLHFGNGTRLTVT.

In this sample, this clonotype turned up once. The chain has TRBV28 and TRBJ2-7, with D tentatively TRBD1 or TRBD2 (5 bases each). Germline V lookup: CDR1 MDHEN, CDR2 SYDVKM. The CDR3 is 14 residues long. Trimming stripped 5 bases from V and 0 bases from J, with 11 bases between. This CDR3 reads CASSISGSSYEQYV. In DNA form, the CDR3 reads TGTGCCAGCAGTATCTCAGGGAGCTCCTACGAGCAGTACGTC.

The V and J genes are TRBV5-5 and TRBJ2-3, with D perhaps TRBD2 (6 bases). Trimming stripped 9 bases from V and 0 bases from J, with 14 bases between. Germline V CDR1 and CDR2: SGHKS, YYEKEE (reference sequence). The CDR3 length is 14 residues. CDR3 nucleotides: TGTGCCACTCGATCCCGGGGGAGCACAGATACGCAGTATTTT. Translation: CATRSRGSTDTQYF.

V gene TRBV5-1 combines with J gene TRBJ2-3; possible D gene TRBD2, 5 bases. CDR1 and CDR2 (germline): SGHRS, YFSETQ. V was clipped by 4 bases and J by 2 bases, with 11 bases between them. This CDR3 has 14 amino acids. CDR3 loop: CASSREIYTDTQYF. In DNA, the CDR3 is TGCGCCAGCAGCCGGGAAATCTACACAGATACGCAGTATTTT.

This clonotype occurred many times. The gene calls are TRBV4-3 and TRBJ1-5; D is unresolved. The CDR3 has 14 residues. CDR1 is LGHNA and CDR2 is YSLEER in the germline V gene. Trimming cost V 0 bases and J 3 bases, with 6 bases left between them. CDR3 DNA sequence: TGCGCCAGCAGCCAAGATTTTAACAATCAGCCCCAGCATTTT. Translating it yields CASSQDFNNQPQHF.

The chain uses TRBV19 and TRBJ1-2; D is possibly TRBD1 (6 bases). The V gene's germline CDR1 is LNHDA and CDR2 SQIVND (reference sequence). The V and J ends lost 6 bases and 3 bases respectively, with 8 bases between them. This CDR3 comprises 12 residues. The CDR3 sequence: CASRPGDYGYTF. DNA of the CDR3: TGTGCCAGTAGACCAGGGGACTATGGCTACACCTTC.

The chain couples TRBV4-1 to TRBJ2-2, with D tentatively TRBD1 (6 bases). The CDR3 loop spans 15 amino acids. Germline V gene sequence: CDR1 MGHRA, CDR2 YSYEKL. The germline V and J ends were trimmed by 4 bases and 5 bases, with 14 bases remaining between them. The DNA of the CDR3 is TGCGCCAGCAGCCCTGGTGCAGGGGCAACCGGGGAGCTGTTTTTT. Encoded protein: CASSPGAGATGELFF.

Details on this clonotype: An end of the junction differs from the germline gene, which may be a read error. V gene TRBV3-1 combines with J gene TRBJ1-6, with a possible D match to TRBD1 (5 bases). Germline V gives CDR1 LGHDT, CDR2 YNNKEL (reference sequence). CDR3 length equals 15 residues. The DNA for the CDR3 is TGTGCCAGCAGCGAAGAGGGGACGGCTAATTCACCCCTCCACTTT. This translates into CASSEEGTANSPLHF.

This clonotype was recorded a few times. This chain links TRBV6-2 or TRBV6-3 with TRBJ2-7; D is possibly TRBD2 (5 bases). The V and J ends lost 2 bases and 2 bases respectively, with 7 bases between them. The CDR3 consists of 13 residues. CDR1 is MNHEY, CDR2 SVGEGT, per germline. CDR3 protein: CASSYGLPYEQYF. In nucleotides, the CDR3 is TGTGCCAGCAGTTACGGACTTCCCTACGAGCAGTACTTC.

V gene TRBV10-3 combines with J gene TRBJ2-5; the D gene is possibly TRBD2 (5 bases). Trimming stripped 3 bases from V and 2 bases from J, with 10 bases between. The CDR3 totals 14 residues. From germline, CDR1 is ENHRY and CDR2 SYGVKD. Here the CDR3 reads CAISERGIQETQYF. CDR3 coding DNA: TGTGCCATCAGTGAACGGGGTATACAAGAGACCCAGTACTTC.

This clonotype has at least ten counts. V gene TRBV12-3 or TRBV12-4 combines with J gene TRBJ2-5; D tentatively fits TRBD1 or TRBD2 (5 bases each). The CDR3 runs 15 residues. V was cut by 5 bases and J by 5 bases, with 18 bases left in between. DNA of the CDR3: TGTGCCAGCAGTCTCCACCGGGGCGGAGGCGAGACCCAGTACTTC. The encoded protein is CASSLHRGGGETQYF.

This clonotype came up a few times. The J gene is TRBJ1-6, the V gene TRBV5-1; D is possibly TRBD1 (6 bases). This CDR3 has 14 residues. Germline CDR1 reads SGHRS; CDR2 reads YFSETQ. V lost 4 bases and J lost 5, with 10 bases in between. The DNA of the CDR3 is TGCGCCAGCAGCCAGGACAGTGATAATTCACCCCTCCACTTT. This gives the protein CASSQDSDNSPLHF.

V gene TRBV2 combines with J gene TRBJ2-3, with a possible D match to TRBD1 (6 bases). CDR3 length: 13 amino acids. Trimming took off 11 bases at V and 1 base at J, with 13 bases between the two ends. Germline V gives CDR1 SNHLY, CDR2 FYNNEI. The CDR3 spells CALLPGGTDTQYF. The CDR3 DNA follows: TGTGCCCTCCTACCAGGGGGCACAGATACGCAGTATTTT.

This clonotype was recorded a few times. The genes are TRBV28 and TRBJ1-1; tentatively, D is TRBD1 (5 bases). Germline CDR1 MDHEN, CDR2 SYDVKM. This CDR3 comprises 11 residues. Trimming removed 7 bases from V and 8 bases from J, with 11 bases in between. The CDR3 DNA is TGTGCCAGCACCCGTCGGGGGGAAGCTTTCTTT. As protein: CASTRRGEAFF.

This chain joins TRBV5-1 and TRBJ2-5; D gene unclear. Germline CDR1 and CDR2: SGHRS and YFSETQ. The CDR3 length is 12 residues. The germline V and J ends were trimmed by 4 bases and 2 bases, with 6 bases remaining between them. The CDR3, as DNA: TGCGCCAGCAGCGCCCAGCAAGAGACCCAGTACTTC. The encoded protein is CASSAQQETQYF.

V and J are TRBV6-5 and TRBJ1-2; no definite D call. CDR3 length equals 14 residues. The V and J ends lost 0 bases and 6 bases respectively, with 11 bases between them. Germline values: CDR1 MNHEY, CDR2 SVGAGI. The CDR3 DNA reads TGTGCCAGCAGTTACTCGATCAGTATGGATGGCTACACCTTC. This codes for CASSYSISMDGYTF.

This clonotype was recorded many times. The V gene is TRBV5-1, the J gene TRBJ1-1; D is unresolved. There are 15 residues in the CDR3. Looked up from germline, CDR1 is SGHRS and CDR2 is YFSETQ. V was trimmed by 0 bases and J by 0 bases, leaving 9 bases between them. The chain's CDR3 is CASSLVRGMNTEAFF. CDR3 in DNA: TGCGCCAGCAGCTTGGTTCGGGGAATGAACACTGAAGCTTTCTTT. Full variable domain (missing parts from reference TRBV5-1 and TRBJ1-1): KAGVTQTPRYLIKTRGQQVTLSCSPISGHRSVSWYQQTPGQGLQFLFEYFSETQRNKGNFPGRFSGRQFSNSRSEMNVSTLELGDSALYLCASSLVRGMNTEAFFGQGTRLTVV.

In this sample, this clonotype turned up many times. V usage is TRBV12-3 or TRBV12-4 and J usage is TRBJ2-7; TRBD2 matches at 11 bases. The CDR3 is 15 amino acids. V lost 3 bases, J lost 4 bases, and 5 bases stayed unmatched. The DNA for the CDR3 is TGTGCCAGCAGTTTCACTAGCGGGGGCAAGTACGAGCAGTACTTC. Translating it yields CASSFTSGGKYEQYF.

The rearrangement uses TRBV29-1 and TRBJ2-1, with D perhaps TRBD2 (7 bases). The CDR3 totals 14 residues. Germline CDR1 reads SQVTM; CDR2 reads ANQGSEA. V was clipped by 4 bases and J by 8 bases, with 18 bases between them. CDR3 coding DNA: TGCAGCGTTGGGGGGGGGCTGGAGAGGGATGAGCAGTTCTTC. It is translated as CSVGGGLERDEQFF.

This clonotype occurred a few times. The chain is built from TRBV27 and TRBJ1-3, with 7 nucleotides matching TRBD1. The length of the CDR3 is 18 residues. Unmatched junction bases numbered 15, after V lost 5 bases and J lost 2 bases. The germline CDR1 and CDR2 sequences are MNHEY and SMNVEV (reference sequence). This CDR3 reads CASSPLTGRYSPGNTIYF. CDR3 coding DNA: TGTGCCAGCAGTCCCTTGACAGGGAGATATTCCCCTGGAAACACCATATATTTT.